The T cell receptor beta chain described here comes from a study of OX40 agonist ivuxolimab in advanced cancers. Turning to the study itself: Enrolled patients in dose escalation had cancers that were hepatocellular carcinoma, melanoma, renal cell or head and neck cancer.

Turning to this clone: Its antigen is not known.

Sequencing used immunoSEQ multiplex PCR; TCRdb keeps in-frame clones, though not all of them. The profile shows tens of thousands of clones, around 89% of them singletons. Blood sampling was done at baseline, cycle 4 day 1, and cycle 7 day 1. This CDR3 has 14 residues. Per germline, CDR1 ENHRY and CDR2 SYGVKD. The germline V and J ends were trimmed by 3 bases and 5 bases, with 11 bases remaining between them. Study-wide findings and caveats: Expanded peripheral T cell antigen specificity was not determined.

V gene TRBV10-3 combines with J gene TRBJ1-5; D possibly corresponds to TRBD1 (5 bases). The sequenced sample was CD4+ or CD8+ T cells sorted from blood, obtained in a trial of the OX40 agonist ivuxolimab. The sequence derives from an adult with an advanced solid tumor such as melanoma, head and neck, liver or kidney cancer. CDR3 loop: CAISDAQGDQPQHF. The CDR3 DNA is TGTGCCATCAGTGATGCGCAGGGAGATCAGCCCCAGCATTTT.